The present entry profiles one T cell receptor (beta chain) with its context. These data are taken from a study of identical twins. One entry per CDR3 protein results from TCRdb running MiXCR on the 5' RACE reads. The sample has around 230,000 distinct CDR3 sequences, around 10% seen once; the top ten hold 4% to 6%. This CDR3 is 14 amino acids long. Per germline, CDR1 MNHEY and CDR2 SMNVEV (reference sequence). V lost 6 bases and J lost 10; bases outside the gene matches: 9. The chain is built from TRBV27 and TRBJ1-2, with 12 bases fitting TRBD1. The material sequenced was memory (CD45RO+) T cells sorted from blood. This receptor was taken from a woman under 30 in good health. As DNA, the CDR3 is TGTGCCAGCAGACAAGCCGGGACAGGGGGCGTCTACACCTTC. This sequence encodes CASRQAGTGGVYTF.